The clone carrying this T cell receptor (beta chain) was recorded once. TCRdb's table, derived via immunoSEQ multiplex PCR, lists solely in-frame clones and lacks some. The sample has under 60,000 clones; about 86% are singletons. Germline CDR1 is SGHRS and CDR2 is YFSETQ. V gave up 4 bases and J gave up 2 bases, with 10 bases separating them. This CDR3 is 14 amino acids long. This record comes from a study of PD-L1 blockade in urothelial cancer. Time point specified: pretreatment peripheral blood. This clonotype was obtained from a man between 65 and 85 years old with urothelial cancer. The V gene is TRBV5-1, the J gene TRBJ2-4; possibly TRBD2 for D (6 bases). The sample was PBMCs, taken around atezolizumab (anti-PD-L1) treatment. CDR3 sequence: CASSPTRSKNIQYF. In DNA, the CDR3 is TGCGCCAGCAGCCCGACTAGATCCAAAAACATTCAGTACTTC.